The 8 T cell receptor beta chains reported below all come from one sample, sequenced in a study of T cell changes during pregnancy in multiple sclerosis (dated by TCRdb to between 2018 and 2021). Library prep was done by the immunoSEQ multiplex PCR assay. TCRdb stores this immuneACCESS table with in-frame sequences only. Part of the clones is absent; in the studies checked, under half of the shortfall reflects unresolved V genes, and no reason is known for the rest. The sample table shows some 120,000 clones, and about 94% are seen once. Clones ranked in the top ten supply 6% to 7% of the sample. The specimen comprised peripheral blood, sampled before pregnancy. The receptor set was obtained from a female donor with multiple sclerosis, enrolled in a pregnancy study.

J is TRBJ1-2 and V is TRBV4-1; TRBD1 agrees at 7 bases. The germline CDR1 and CDR2 sequences are MGHRA and YSYEKL. This CDR3 is built from 14 residues. V shed 1 base and J 2 bases; nucleotides not matched to a gene: 1. CDR3 sequence reads: CASSQVQGNYGYTF. In nucleotides, the CDR3 is TGCGCCAGCAGCCAAGTACAGGGGAACTATGGCTACACCTTC.

The chain carries TRBV7-9 and TRBJ2-5, with 8 nucleotides matching TRBD1. The CDR3 sequence is 16 residues long. V shed 1 base and J 9 bases; nucleotides not matched to a gene: 13. CDR1 SEHNR and CDR2 FQNEAQ come from the germline V gene (reference sequence). CDR3 loop: CASSLGGQGDGTSQYF. Written as DNA, the CDR3 is TGTGCCAGCAGCTTAGGAGGACAGGGTGACGGAACATCCCAGTACTTC.

This sequence joins TRBV5-4 and TRBJ2-3; 9 positions match TRBD2. Germline CDR1 SGHNT, CDR2 YYREEE (reference sequence). V lost 0 bases, J lost 2 bases, and 10 bases stayed unmatched. This CDR3 comprises 18 residues. The CDR3 here is CASSLDLTSGGFTDTQYF. The CDR3 nucleotides are TGTGCCAGCAGCTTGGATTTAACCAGCGGGGGGTTCACAGATACGCAGTATTTT.

The rearrangement links TRBV9 to TRBJ1-1; 7 nucleotides match TRBD1. This CDR3 contains 14 residues. The V gene's germline CDR1 is SGDLS and CDR2 YYNGEE. The V and J ends lost 1 base and 5 bases, in that order; junction bases with no gene match: 5. The CDR3 region is CASSVHYRGTEAFF. The CDR3 region has the DNA TGTGCCAGCAGCGTACACTACAGGGGTACTGAAGCTTTCTTT.

V gene TRBV9 combines with J gene TRBJ2-1, with D perhaps TRBD2 (6 bases). The germline CDR1 and CDR2 sequences are SGDLS and YYNGEE. This CDR3 spans 20 amino acids. The ends were cut back, 2 bases at V and 0 bases at J, with 24 bases in the middle. CDR3 amino acids: CASSVVPTLGLSGSYNEQFF. CDR3 in DNA: TGTGCCAGCAGCGTTGTCCCAACTCTCGGACTATCTGGCTCCTACAATGAGCAGTTCTTC.

The chain combines TRBV10-2 with TRBJ2-3, with D tentatively TRBD2 (5 bases). In germline, CDR1 is WSHSY, CDR2 SAAADI. The CDR3 has 14 amino acids. V was trimmed by 4 bases and J by 0 bases, leaving 8 bases between them. This CDR3 is CASSGRTSTDTQYF. Here the CDR3 DNA reads TGCGCCAGCAGTGGGAGGACTAGCACAGATACGCAGTATTTT.

The chain couples TRBV5-5 to TRBJ1-4; 7 bases line up with TRBD1. The CDR3 runs to 14 residues. V was pared by 4 bases and J by 4 bases, with 4 bases of the junction left unmatched. Germline assignment: CDR1 SGHKS and CDR2 YYEKEE (reference sequence). DNA of the CDR3: TGTGCCAGCAGCCCGACAGGGAATAATGAAAAACTGTTTTTT. Its translation is CASSPTGNNEKLFF.

The chain has TRBV19 and TRBJ2-7, with 8 bases that match TRBD1. The CDR3 has 16 residues. CDR1 and CDR2 (germline): LNHDA, SQIVND (reference sequence). Germline trimming cut 4 bases from V and 1 base from J; bases unmatched to any gene: 9. CDR3 bases: TGTGCCAGTAGTAACCAACGGACAGGGAGGTCCTACGAGCAGTACTTC. This codes for CASSNQRTGRSYEQYF. The entire variable domain, with the rest obtained from reference TRBV19 and TRBJ2-7, is as follows: DGGITQSPKYLFRKEGQNVTLSCEQNLNHDAMYWYRQDPGQGLRLIYYSQIVNDFQKGDIAEGYSVSREKKESFPLTVTSAQKNPTAFYLCASSNQRTGRSYEQYFGPGTRLTVT.